This T cell receptor beta chain appears in the sequencing data of a study of T-cell reconstitution after alpha-beta-depleted transplantation in children. The authors prepared the TCRbeta library with unique molecular identifiers. TCRdb itself ran the PCR reads through MiXCR, one entry per CDR3 protein. The data hold over 150,000 distinct CDR3 sequences, with roughly 6.8% observed a single time. Comments on this clonotype: It may be a read error: a sequence one base away is much more abundant.

The CDR3 spans 11 residues. The sequence came from a human donor who donated a stem cell graft to a child with Wiskott-Aldrich syndrome. The specimen was PBMCs from the stem cell graft donor, collected from the stem cell graft. The chain recombines TRBV12-3 or TRBV12-4 with TRBJ2-7, with no clear D. The J call is uncertain, as TRBJ2-1 better fits the DNA end. The CDR3 nucleotides read TGTGCCAGCAGTAAGACCTACGAGCAGTTCTTC. Its translation: CASSKTYEQFF.